Sequencing of this TCR beta chain was carried out in a study of shared clonotypes between healthy human individuals. Study summary: Serving as donors were two women and a few men, whose ages spanned 18 to 49.

Assay used: immunoSEQ multiplex PCR; TCRdb lists only in-frame clones, some missing. The table lists about 550,000 clones, roughly 96% of them singletons. Naive-designated CD8 cells lacked CD45RO, were positively enriched for CCR7, and omitted terminally differentiated effector memory CD45RA+ cells. Trimming stripped 0 bases from V and 7 bases from J, with 15 bases between. Germline-derived CDR1 and CDR2 are MGHRA and YSYEKL. This CDR3 region has 15 residues. The sequencing input was naive CD8+ T cells sorted from blood. The TCR comes from a woman aged 25 to 39 in good health. The gene calls are TRBV4-1 and TRBJ1-2; D is uncertain. CDR3 residues: CASSQDPYQSSGYTF. For the CDR3, the DNA is TGCGCCAGCAGCCAAGATCCGTACCAGTCCTCTGGCTACACCTTC.